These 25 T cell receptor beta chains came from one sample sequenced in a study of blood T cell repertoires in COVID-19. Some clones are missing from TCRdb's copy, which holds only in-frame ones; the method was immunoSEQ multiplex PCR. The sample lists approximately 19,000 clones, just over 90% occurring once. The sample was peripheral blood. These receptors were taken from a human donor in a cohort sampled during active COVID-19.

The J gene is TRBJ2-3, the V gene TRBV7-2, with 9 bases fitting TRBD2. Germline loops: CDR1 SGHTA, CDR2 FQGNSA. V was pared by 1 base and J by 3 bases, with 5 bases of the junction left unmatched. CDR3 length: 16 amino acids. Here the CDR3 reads CASSLVAGVTTDTQYF. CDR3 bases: TGTGCCAGCAGCTTAGTAGCGGGAGTCACGACAGATACGCAGTATTTT.

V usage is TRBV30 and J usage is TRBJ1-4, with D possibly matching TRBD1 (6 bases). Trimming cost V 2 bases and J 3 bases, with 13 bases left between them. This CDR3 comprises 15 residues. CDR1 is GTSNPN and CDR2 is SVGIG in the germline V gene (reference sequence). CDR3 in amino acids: CAWSISGQPNEKLFF. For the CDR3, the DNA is TGTGCCTGGAGTATCTCGGGACAACCTAATGAAAAACTGTTTTTT.

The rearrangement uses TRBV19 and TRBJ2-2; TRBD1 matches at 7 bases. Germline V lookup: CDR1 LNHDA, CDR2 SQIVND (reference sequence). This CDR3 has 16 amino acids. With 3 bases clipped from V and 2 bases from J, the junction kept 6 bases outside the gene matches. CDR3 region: CASSILGTANTGELFF. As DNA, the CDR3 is TGTGCCAGTAGTATCTTAGGGACAGCTAACACCGGGGAGCTGTTTTTT.

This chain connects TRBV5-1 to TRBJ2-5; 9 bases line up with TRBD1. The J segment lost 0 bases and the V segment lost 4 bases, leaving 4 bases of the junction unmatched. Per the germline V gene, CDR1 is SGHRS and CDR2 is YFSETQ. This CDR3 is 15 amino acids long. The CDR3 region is CASSRDRVYQETQYF. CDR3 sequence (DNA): TGCGCCAGCAGCAGGGACAGGGTGTACCAAGAGACCCAGTACTTC.

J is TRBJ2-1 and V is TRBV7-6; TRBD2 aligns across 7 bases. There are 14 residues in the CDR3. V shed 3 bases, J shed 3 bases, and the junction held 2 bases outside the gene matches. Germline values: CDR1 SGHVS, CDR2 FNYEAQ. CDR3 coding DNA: TGTGCCAGCAGCTTGCGGGGGAGCTACAATGAGCAGTTCTTC. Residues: CASSLRGSYNEQFF.

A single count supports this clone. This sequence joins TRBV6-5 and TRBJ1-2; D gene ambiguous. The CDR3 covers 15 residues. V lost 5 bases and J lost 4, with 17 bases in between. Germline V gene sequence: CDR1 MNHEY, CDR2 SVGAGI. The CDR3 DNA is TGTGCCAGCAGTCCAAACCGGCAGGCCCGCTATGGCTACACCTTC. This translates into CASSPNRQARYGYTF.

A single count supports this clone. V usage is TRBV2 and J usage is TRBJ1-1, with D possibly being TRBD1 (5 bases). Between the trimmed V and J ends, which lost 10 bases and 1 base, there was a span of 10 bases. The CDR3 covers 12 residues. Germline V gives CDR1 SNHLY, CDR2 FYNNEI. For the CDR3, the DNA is TGTGCCACACAGGCTCCGAACACTGAAGCTTTCTTT. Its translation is CATQAPNTEAFF.

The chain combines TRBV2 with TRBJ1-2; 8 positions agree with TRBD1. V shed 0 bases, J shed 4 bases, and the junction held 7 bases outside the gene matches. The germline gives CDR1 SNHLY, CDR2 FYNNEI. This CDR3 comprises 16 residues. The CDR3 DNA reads TGTGCCAGCAGTGAAGCGCTCAGGACAGGGCTCTATGGCTACACCTTC. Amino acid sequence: CASSEALRTGLYGYTF.

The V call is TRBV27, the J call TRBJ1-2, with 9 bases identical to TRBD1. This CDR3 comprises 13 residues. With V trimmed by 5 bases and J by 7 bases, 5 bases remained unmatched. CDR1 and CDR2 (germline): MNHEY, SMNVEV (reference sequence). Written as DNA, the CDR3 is TGTGCCAGCAGTAGCCGGGACAGGGCTGGCTACACCTTC. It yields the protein CASSSRDRAGYTF.

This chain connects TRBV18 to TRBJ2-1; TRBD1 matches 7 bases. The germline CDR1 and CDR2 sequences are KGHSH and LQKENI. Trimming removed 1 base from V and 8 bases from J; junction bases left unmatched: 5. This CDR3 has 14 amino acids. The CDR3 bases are TGTGCCAGCTCACCACGGGACAGTGGGGATGAGCAGTTCTTC. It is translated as CASSPRDSGDEQFF.

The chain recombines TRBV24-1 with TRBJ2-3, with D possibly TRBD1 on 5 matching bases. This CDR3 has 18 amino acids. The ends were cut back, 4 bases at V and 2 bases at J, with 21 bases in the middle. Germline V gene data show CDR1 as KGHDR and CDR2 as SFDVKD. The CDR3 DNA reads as TGTGCCACCAGTGACCCAGGGCTGGGCAGAGAGCACACAGATACGCAGTATTTT. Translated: CATSDPGLGREHTDTQYF.

The CDR3 here is CSVDMGSPYEQYF. The DNA of the CDR3 is TGCAGCGTTGACATGGGCAGTCCCTACGAGCAGTACTTC. The chain is built from TRBV29-1 and TRBJ2-7; D remains unclear. The CDR3 totals 13 residues. Germline lookup yields CDR1 SQVTM and CDR2 ANQGSEA. The V end was cut by 3 bases, the J end by 2 bases, with 11 bases between.

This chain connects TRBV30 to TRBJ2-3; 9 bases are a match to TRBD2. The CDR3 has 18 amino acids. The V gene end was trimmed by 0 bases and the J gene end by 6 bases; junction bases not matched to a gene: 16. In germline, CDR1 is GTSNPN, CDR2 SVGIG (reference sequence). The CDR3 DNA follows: TGTGCCTGGAGTGTTTTGCGGGGGGGCTACGCATTGTCTGATACGCAGTATTTT. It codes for CAWSVLRGGYALSDTQYF. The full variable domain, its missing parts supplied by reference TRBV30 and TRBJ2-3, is SQTIHQWPATLVQPVGSPLSLECTVEGTSNPNLYWYRQAAGRGLQLLFYSVGIGQISSEVPQNLSASRPQDRQFILSSKKLLLSDSGFYLCAWSVLRGGYALSDTQYFGPGTRLTVL.

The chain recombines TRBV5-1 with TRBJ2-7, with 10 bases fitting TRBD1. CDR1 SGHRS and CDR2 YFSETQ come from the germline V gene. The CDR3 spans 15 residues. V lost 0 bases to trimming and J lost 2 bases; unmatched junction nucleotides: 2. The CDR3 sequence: CASSLEGQGPYEQYF. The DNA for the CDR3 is TGCGCCAGCAGCTTGGAGGGACAGGGGCCCTACGAGCAGTACTTC.

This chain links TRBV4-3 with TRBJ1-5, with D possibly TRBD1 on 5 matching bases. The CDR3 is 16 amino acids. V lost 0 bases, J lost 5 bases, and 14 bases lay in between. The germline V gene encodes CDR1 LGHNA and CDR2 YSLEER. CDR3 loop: CASSQDGARRDQPQHF. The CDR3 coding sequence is TGCGCCAGCAGCCAAGATGGGGCCCGACGGGATCAGCCCCAGCATTTT.

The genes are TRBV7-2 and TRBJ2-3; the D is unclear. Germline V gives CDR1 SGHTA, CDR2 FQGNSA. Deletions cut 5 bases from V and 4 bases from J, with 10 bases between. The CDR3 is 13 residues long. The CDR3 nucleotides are TGTGCCAGCAGCCCCAGGTACCCAGATACGCAGTATTTT. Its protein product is CASSPRYPDTQYF.

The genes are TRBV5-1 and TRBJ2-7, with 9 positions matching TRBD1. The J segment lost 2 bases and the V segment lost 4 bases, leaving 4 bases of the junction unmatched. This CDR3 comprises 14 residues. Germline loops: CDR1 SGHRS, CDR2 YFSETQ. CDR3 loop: CASSPTGGTYEQYF. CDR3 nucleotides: TGCGCCAGCAGCCCGACAGGGGGGACCTACGAGCAGTACTTC.

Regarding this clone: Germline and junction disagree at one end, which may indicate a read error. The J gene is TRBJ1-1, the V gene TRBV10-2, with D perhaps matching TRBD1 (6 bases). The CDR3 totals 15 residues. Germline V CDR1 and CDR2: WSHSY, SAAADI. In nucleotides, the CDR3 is TGCGCCAGCAGAGAGTGGCCAGGGGAAATCCCTGAAGCTTTCTTT. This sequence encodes CASREWPGEIPEAFF.

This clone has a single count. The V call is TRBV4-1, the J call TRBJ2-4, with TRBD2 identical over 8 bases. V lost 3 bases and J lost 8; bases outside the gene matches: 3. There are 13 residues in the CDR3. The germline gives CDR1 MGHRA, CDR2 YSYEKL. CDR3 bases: TGCGCCAGCAGCCAGCGGGGGGCGGACATTCAGTACTTC. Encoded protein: CASSQRGADIQYF.

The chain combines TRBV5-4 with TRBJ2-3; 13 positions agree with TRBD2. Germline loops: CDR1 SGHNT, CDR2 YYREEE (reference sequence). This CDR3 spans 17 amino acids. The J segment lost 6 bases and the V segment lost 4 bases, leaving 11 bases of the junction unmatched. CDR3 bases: TGTGCCAGCAGCGCCTCAACTAGCGGGAGGGCCTTGGATACGCAGTATTTT. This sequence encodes CASSASTSGRALDTQYF.

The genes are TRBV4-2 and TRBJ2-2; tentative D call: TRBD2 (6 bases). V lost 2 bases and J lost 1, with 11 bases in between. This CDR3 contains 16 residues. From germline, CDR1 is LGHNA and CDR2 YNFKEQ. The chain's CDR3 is CASSQNQAGNTGELFF. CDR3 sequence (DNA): TGTGCCAGCAGCCAAAATCAAGCGGGGAACACCGGGGAGCTGTTTTTT.

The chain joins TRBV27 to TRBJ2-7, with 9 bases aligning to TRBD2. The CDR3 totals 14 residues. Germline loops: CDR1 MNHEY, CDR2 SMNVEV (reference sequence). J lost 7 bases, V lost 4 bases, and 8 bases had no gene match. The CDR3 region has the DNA TGTGCCAGCAGTTGGGTAGCGGGGGTCGGGGAGCAGTACTTC. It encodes CASSWVAGVGEQYF.

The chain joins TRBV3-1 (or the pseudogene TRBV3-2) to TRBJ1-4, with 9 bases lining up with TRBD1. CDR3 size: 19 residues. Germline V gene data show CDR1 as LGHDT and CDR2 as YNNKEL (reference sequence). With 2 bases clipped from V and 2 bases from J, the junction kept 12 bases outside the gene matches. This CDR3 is CASSQPWGQGTRTNEKLFF. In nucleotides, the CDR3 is TGTGCCAGCAGCCAACCCTGGGGACAGGGTACGAGGACTAATGAAAAACTGTTTTTT.

As DNA, the CDR3 is TGCGCCAGCAGCCAAGTTTCTTCGGGACAGGGTAACTCTGGGGCCAACGTCCTGACTTTC. This translates into CASSQVSSGQGNSGANVLTF. The chain links TRBV4-1 to TRBJ2-6, with TRBD1 matching over 9 bases. V lost 1 base, J lost 0 bases, and 10 bases stayed unmatched. CDR3 size: 20 residues. Germline lookup yields CDR1 MGHRA and CDR2 YSYEKL.

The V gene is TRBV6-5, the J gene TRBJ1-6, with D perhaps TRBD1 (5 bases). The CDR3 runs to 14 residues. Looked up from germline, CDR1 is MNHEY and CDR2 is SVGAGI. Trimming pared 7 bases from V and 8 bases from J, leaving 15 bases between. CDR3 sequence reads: CASKQKGSHSPLHF. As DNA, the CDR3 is TGTGCCAGCAAACAGAAGGGGTCTCATTCACCCCTCCACTTT.